Following are 28 T cell receptor beta chains from one sample sequenced in a study of breast tumors, draining lymph nodes, adjacent tissues. Samples came from axillary lymph nodes draining the breast cancer. MiXCR, run by TCRdb on the multiplex PCR reads, gives a single entry per CDR3 protein. The table shows 160,000 or so distinct CDR3 sequences, with more than 25% occurring only once. The specimen was axillary lymph node tissue. These receptors were taken from a female donor with breast cancer. Some clones in this sample may be carry-over from other donors' samples.

On this clonotype: One base away lies a much larger clone, so this may be a sequencing read error. The V call is TRBV5-1, the J call TRBJ1-1; 7 bases map to TRBD1. The CDR3 covers 12 residues. Trimming cost V 10 bases and J 2 bases; bases outside gene matches: 5. The V gene's germline CDR1 is SGHRS and CDR2 YFSETQ. Here the CDR3 DNA reads TGCGCCGGCCGACAGGGCAACACTGAAGCTTTCTTT. It codes for CAGRQGNTEAFF.

In the case of this clonotype: This may be a read error: a much more frequent sequence differs by one nucleotide. The chain recombines TRBV2 with TRBJ2-5; perhaps TRBD2 as D (5 bases). Germline V CDR1 and CDR2: SNHLY, FYNNEI. This CDR3 contains 11 residues. V was pared by 7 bases and J by 5 bases, with 8 bases between. The DNA for the CDR3 is TGTGCCAGCACGAGGGCGGAGACCCAGTACTTC. It encodes CASTRAETQYF. The variable domain in full, with the rest retrieved from reference TRBV2 and TRBJ2-5, is EPEVTQTPSHQVTQMGQEVILRCVPISNHLYFYWYRQILGQKVEFLVSFYNNEISEKSEIFDDQFSVERPDGSNFTLKIRSTKLEDSAMYFCASTRAETQYFGPGTRLLVL.

A word on this clonotype: The conserved phenylalanine or tryptophan normally closing the CDR3 is absent here, so this likely arose from a read error. No DNA is shown, since the ends of the CDR3 on it are uncertain; the CDR3 is the one TCRdb lists. The chain employs TRBV7-4 and TRBJ1-2; the table names TRBD1, a call not compared with the DNA. The CDR3 numbers 14 amino acids, ends counted. Germline CDR1 SGHVT, CDR2 SQSDAQ. The CDR3 spells CASSLGPKTYGHTL.

Comment on this clonotype: This CDR3 fails to terminate in the conserved phenylalanine or tryptophan, so it likely reflects a read error. V gene TRBV28 combines with J gene TRBJ2-7, with TRBD1 as a possible D gene (6 bases). The germline V gene encodes CDR1 MDHEN and CDR2 SYDVKM. V was trimmed by 6 bases and J by 2 bases, leaving 11 bases between them. The CDR3 spans 13 residues. The DNA of the CDR3 is TGTGCCAGCAGGATACAGGGCCCCTACGAGCAGTACTCC. Translating it yields CASRIQGPYEQYS.

This clonotype occurred many times. The DNA for the CDR3 is TGTGCCTGGAGCGTTACAGGGGGTGGAAACACCATATATTTT. Translation: CAWSVTGGGNTIYF. This chain connects TRBV30 to TRBJ1-3; TRBD1 agrees at 8 bases. CDR3 length equals 14 residues. V dropped 3 bases and J dropped 3; count of bases not matched to a gene: 4. Germline V gives CDR1 GTSNPN, CDR2 SVGIG (reference sequence).

At least ten counts were recorded for this clonotype. The V and J genes are TRBV4-3 and TRBJ2-5; D assignment may be TRBD1 or TRBD2 (5 bases each). Germline lookup yields CDR1 LGHNA and CDR2 YSLEER. V lost 0 bases, J lost 4 bases, and 9 bases lay in between. The CDR3 is 14 amino acids. In DNA, the CDR3 is TGCGCCAGCAGCCAAGAGGGGGTAGGAGAGACCCAGTACTTC. It is translated as CASSQEGVGETQYF.

This clonotype was seen a single time. The genes are TRBV2 and TRBJ2-1; TRBD2 matches 10 bases. Germline V CDR1 and CDR2: SNHLY, FYNNEI. This CDR3 region has 17 residues. With 3 bases clipped from V and 2 bases from J, the junction kept 7 bases outside the gene matches. The CDR3 DNA reads TGTGCCAGCAGTGAGTGGCTAGCGGGAGCCGCCTACAATGAGCAGTTCTTC. It codes for CASSEWLAGAAYNEQFF.

This clonotype was recorded many times. J is TRBJ2-7 and V is TRBV6-1, with no clear D. The CDR3 totals 14 residues. Germline V gene lookup returns CDR1 MNHNS and CDR2 SASEGT. V was trimmed by 4 bases and J by 4 bases, leaving 14 bases between them. CDR3 loop: CASSAQQISYEQYF. In DNA form, the CDR3 reads TGTGCCAGCAGTGCCCAACAAATTTCATACGAGCAGTACTTC.

This clonotype was seen more than once but under ten times. The gene calls are TRBV7-9 and TRBJ1-1; D gene ambiguous. Trimming removed 5 bases at V and 6 bases at J, with 22 bases between. CDR1 SEHNR and CDR2 FQNEAQ come from the germline V gene (reference sequence). The CDR3 has 16 amino acids. The CDR3 sequence is CASSPKARLSIAEAFF. For the CDR3, the DNA is TGTGCCAGCAGCCCAAAGGCACGACTCTCGATCGCTGAAGCTTTCTTT.

V is TRBV5-6 and J is TRBJ2-5; 14 nucleotides line up with TRBD2. V gave up 4 bases and J gave up 5 bases; unmatched junction bases: 19. CDR3 size: 20 residues. Germline V gene lookup returns CDR1 SGHDT and CDR2 YYEEEE. CDR3 sequence reads: CASSPAGLAGGEGAGETQYF. DNA for the CDR3: TGTGCCAGCAGCCCCGCAGGACTAGCGGGAGGTGAAGGTGCTGGGGAGACCCAGTACTTC.

The V gene is TRBV4-2, the J gene TRBJ1-1; D is undetermined. The V and J ends lost 0 bases and 1 base respectively, with 9 bases between them. The CDR3 consists of 15 residues. Germline V lookup: CDR1 LGHNA, CDR2 YNFKEQ. The CDR3 loop reads CASSQESGENTEAFF. The CDR3 region has the DNA TGTGCCAGCAGCCAAGAATCGGGCGAGAACACTGAAGCTTTCTTT.

Many counts were recorded for this clonotype. The rearrangement joins TRBV6-5 to TRBJ2-5, with D possibly matching TRBD2 (6 bases). This CDR3 comprises 16 residues. In germline, CDR1 is MNHEY, CDR2 SVGAGI. V was pared by 3 bases and J by 0 bases, with 14 bases between. The DNA for the CDR3 is TGTGCCAGCAGTTATGGGGGAGGCGGGTACCAAGAGACCCAGTACTTC. Protein product: CASSYGGGGYQETQYF.

V usage is TRBV29-1 and J usage is TRBJ2-4, with 7 positions matching TRBD1. The germline gives CDR1 SQVTM, CDR2 ANQGSEA. Trimming took 6 bases from V and 4 from J; bases not matched to a gene: 6. This CDR3 has 13 residues. The CDR3 region is CSVGGQPKNIQYF. As DNA, the CDR3 is TGCAGCGTAGGGGGACAGCCAAAAAACATTCAGTACTTC.

The chain couples TRBV4-1 to TRBJ1-2; no clear D. The V end lost 1 base, the J end lost 4 bases, and 10 bases lay between the germline ends. Germline V gives CDR1 MGHRA, CDR2 YSYEKL. The CDR3 has 14 residues. DNA for the CDR3: TGCGCCAGCAGCCAAGGGAGCACAGTCTATGGCTACACCTTC. Residues: CASSQGSTVYGYTF.

The chain has TRBV6-2 or TRBV6-3 and TRBJ1-3; D unclear. Between the trimmed V and J ends, which lost 6 bases and 0 bases, there was a span of 12 bases. Germline V gene sequence: CDR1 MNHEY, CDR2 SVGEGT. CDR3 length: 15 amino acids. CDR3 sequence: CASSLNEISGNTIYF. The CDR3 DNA is TGTGCCAGCAGCCTCAACGAGATCTCTGGAAACACCATATATTTT.

This clonotype was found many times. This sequence joins TRBV28 and TRBJ2-6; D perhaps matches TRBD1 (6 bases). This CDR3 contains 16 residues. Germline values: CDR1 MDHEN, CDR2 SYDVKM. V lost 6 bases and J 0 bases, leaving 12 bases between the germline ends. CDR3: CASRGGWVSGANVLTF. The CDR3 DNA is TGTGCCAGCAGAGGGGGTTGGGTCTCTGGGGCCAACGTCCTGACTTTC.

This clonotype was seen many times. The chain links TRBV5-1 to TRBJ2-5; D perhaps matches TRBD1 (6 bases). Trimming removed 4 bases at V and 1 base at J, with 11 bases between. CDR1 is SGHRS, CDR2 YFSETQ, per germline. CDR3 length: 14 amino acids. CDR3 DNA: TGCGCCAGCAGCCGTAAAGGGGGCCAAGAGACCCAGTACTTC. Translated: CASSRKGGQETQYF.

This clonotype has at least ten counts. This sequence joins TRBV7-2 and TRBJ1-6, with D uncertain. The CDR3 is 13 residues long. V was cut by 5 bases and J by 8 bases, with 10 bases left in between. Germline V gene sequence: CDR1 SGHTA, CDR2 FQGNSA. The CDR3 loop reads CASSARRDSPLHF. CDR3 in DNA: TGTGCCAGCAGCGCAAGACGGGATTCACCCCTCCACTTT.

The gene calls are TRBV5-1 and TRBJ1-1; TRBD1 aligns across 8 bases. The J segment lost 5 bases and the V segment lost 4 bases, leaving 16 bases of the junction unmatched. In germline, CDR1 is SGHRS, CDR2 YFSETQ. The CDR3 runs to 17 residues. CDR3 bases: TGCGCCAGCAGCCTGGGACCCGGGACAGGAGGGAAGACTGAAGCTTTCTTT. The encoded protein is CASSLGPGTGGKTEAFF.

The J gene is TRBJ2-1, the V gene TRBV9; 11 bases match TRBD2. The ends lost 5 bases at V and 6 bases at J; junction bases unmatched: 4. CDR1 is SGDLS and CDR2 is YYNGEE in the germline V gene. CDR3 size: 14 residues. The chain's CDR3 is CASSSGGDFNEQFF. The CDR3 DNA follows: TGTGCCAGCAGTAGCGGGGGGGATTTCAATGAGCAGTTCTTC.

This clonotype was recorded many times. The chain couples TRBV7-3 to TRBJ1-2; tentatively, D is TRBD1 (6 bases). Trimming removed 5 bases at V and 2 bases at J, with 9 bases between. Germline CDR1 reads SGHTA; CDR2 reads FQGTGA. The CDR3 runs 13 residues. The CDR3 DNA follows: TGTGCCAGCAGCCCCGGACAGAACTATGGCTACACCTTC. Translated, it gives CASSPGQNYGYTF.

V is TRBV28 and J is TRBJ2-1; D might be TRBD1 or TRBD2, each matching 5 bases. Germline V gives CDR1 MDHEN, CDR2 SYDVKM. The CDR3 spans 11 residues. Trimming shortened V by 7 bases and J by 16 bases, and 17 bases separated the two germline ends. CDR3 DNA: TGTGCCAGCACTACGGTGGGGGTGGCTTTCTTC. Translation: CASTTVGVAFF.

Many counts were recorded for this clonotype. J is TRBJ2-2 and V is TRBV5-1; D gene ambiguous. Germline loops: CDR1 SGHRS, CDR2 YFSETQ. V was trimmed by 3 bases and J by 4 bases, leaving 13 bases between them. There are 15 residues in the CDR3. The CDR3 protein is CASSSRVGRTGELFF. In DNA, the CDR3 is TGCGCCAGCAGCTCCCGGGTAGGGCGCACCGGGGAGCTGTTTTTT.

This clonotype has more than one count but fewer than ten. A much larger clone lies one base from this, so it may be a read error. This chain links TRBV6-1 with TRBJ1-5, with 8 bases fitting TRBD1. This CDR3 contains 15 residues. Germline CDR1 reads MNHNS; CDR2 reads SASEGT. The junction had 7 bases not matched to a gene; V was cut back by 6 bases and J by 3 bases. The DNA for the CDR3 is TGTGCCAGCAGACTGGACAGGGCAGCCAATCAGCCCCAGCATTTT. Translated, it gives CASRLDRAANQPQHF.

The chain has TRBV6-6 and TRBJ2-1; D is unclear. The germline gives CDR1 MNHNY, CDR2 SVGAGI (reference sequence). CDR3 size: 14 residues. V was trimmed by 4 bases and J by 13 bases, leaving 20 bases between them. The CDR3 coding sequence is TGTGCCAGCAGTTCTTTGGCCCAGTTAGGGTTCCAGTTCTTC. Translated: CASSSLAQLGFQFF.

V gene TRBV5-6 combines with J gene TRBJ1-2, with TRBD1 matching over 7 bases. Losses at the gene ends were 0 bases for V and 1 base for J; bases not matched to a gene: 6. The CDR3 has 16 amino acids. Germline V gives CDR1 SGHDT, CDR2 YYEEEE. The CDR3 DNA is TGTGCCAGCAGCTTGGCAGGGGGGCCCAATAACTATGGCTACACCTTC. Translated: CASSLAGGPNNYGYTF.

This clonotype was observed at least ten times. The chain has TRBV9 and TRBJ2-7; no firm D call. V dropped 4 bases and J dropped 3 bases, with 11 bases sitting between them. The germline gives CDR1 SGDLS, CDR2 YYNGEE. This CDR3 has 13 amino acids. As DNA, the CDR3 is TGTGCCAGCAGCACTCCCCCCCTCTACGAGCAGTACTTC. Translated, it gives CASSTPPLYEQYF.

Note on this clonotype: Here the CDR3 omits its conserved ending phenylalanine or tryptophan, so a read error is the likely source. The DNA is left out, because the CDR3 cannot be placed on it with certainty; the CDR3 is given as TCRdb lists it. The rearrangement uses TRBV7-9 and TRBJ2-5. Germline V lookup: CDR1 SEHNR, CDR2 FQNEAQ (reference sequence). With termini counted, the CDR3 has 13 amino acids. CDR3 loop: CASSLGGQETQYY.